This T cell receptor beta chain was documented in a study of control samples from healthy donors and cancer patients. The germline V and J ends were trimmed by 2 bases and 5 bases, with 9 bases remaining between them. This CDR3 spans 13 amino acids. Germline loops: CDR1 KGHSH, CDR2 LQKENI. A single count supports this clone. The assay was immunoSEQ multiplex PCR, and TCRdb's table has in-frame clones only and misses some. The data contain over 60,000 clones, over 85% of them singletons. Sequencing input: PBMCs. This sequence joins TRBV18 and TRBJ1-1, with a weak D call TRBD1 (6 bases). This receptor was taken from a woman aged 55-69 years with head and neck cancer. The chain's CDR3 is CASSPSRGTEAFF. In DNA, the CDR3 is TGTGCCAGCTCACCAAGCAGGGGTACTGAAGCTTTCTTT.